The clone carrying this T cell receptor beta chain appeared a single time. The sample belongs to a study of CD8 T cells in Susac syndrome. The multiple sclerosis controls were treatment-naive patients affected by stable or active relapsing-remitting disease. Negative isolation yielded CD8+ and CD4+ T cells; FACS enriched TEMRA cells. Random hexamers were used to reverse transcribe an amount of about 0.45 to 1 ug RNA. The method of amplification for TCR beta CDR3 was immunoSEQ multiplex PCR, covering 54 Vbeta and 13 Jbeta. TCRdb fed the immunoSEQ multiplex PCR reads into MiXCR, producing one record per CDR3 protein. The table has under 350,000 distinct CDR3 sequences, about 91% seen once. V shed 10 bases and J 9 bases; nucleotides not matched to a gene: 10. The CDR3 spans 13 residues. Germline V gene sequence: CDR1 MDHEN, CDR2 SYDVKM.

The sequencing input was CD4+ T cells from PBMCs. The origin of this receptor is a human donor with multiple sclerosis. J is TRBJ1-2 and V is TRBV28; 11 bases match TRBD1. CDR3 residues: CATERGTGGSYTF. DNA for the CDR3: TGTGCCACGGAGAGAGGGACAGGGGGAAGCTACACCTTC.